This passage covers 30 T cell receptor beta chains from one sample sequenced in a study of blood T cell repertoires in COVID-19. Using immunoSEQ multiplex PCR, the repertoire was profiled, and TCRdb retains in-frame clones only, with some absent. The sample carries a few hundred thousand clones, approximately 88% recorded once. The sequenced material came from peripheral blood. The receptors shown here come from a woman in her thirties who had recovered from COVID-19.

This chain links TRBV18 with TRBJ2-7, with 10 bases aligning to TRBD1. The CDR3 covers 15 residues. Losses at the gene ends were 6 bases for V and 4 bases for J; bases not matched to a gene: 9. Germline CDR1 KGHSH, CDR2 LQKENI. The CDR3: CASSLQRDRGYEQYF. CDR3 DNA sequence: TGTGCCAGCTCCCTACAGCGGGACAGGGGATACGAGCAGTACTTC.

The chain recombines TRBV29-1 with TRBJ2-3; D may be TRBD1 (6 bases). In germline, CDR1 is SQVTM, CDR2 ANQGSEA. The V end was cut by 5 bases, the J end by 3 bases, with 15 bases between. CDR3 length: 14 amino acids. CDR3 amino acids: CSVPTGFGTDTQYF. CDR3 nucleotide sequence: TGCAGCGTTCCCACAGGGTTTGGTACAGATACGCAGTATTTT.

This clone appeared a single time. The CDR3 DNA is TGTGCCAGCAGCTTTGACAGCTTGACCGGGGAGCTGTTTTTT. Translating it yields CASSFDSLTGELFF. This chain connects TRBV11-2 to TRBJ2-2; D possibly corresponds to TRBD1 (5 bases). This CDR3 has 14 residues. The V gene lost 3 bases and the J gene lost 5 bases, with 10 bases spanning the gap. Germline assignment: CDR1 SGHAT and CDR2 FQNNGV.

The table lists this clone with a few counts. V usage is TRBV30 and J usage is TRBJ2-1, with 7 nucleotides matching TRBD2. J was trimmed by 2 bases and V by 2 bases; bases with no gene match: 9. The germline CDR1 and CDR2 sequences are GTSNPN and SVGIG (reference sequence). The CDR3 runs to 16 residues. CDR3 sequence (DNA): TGTGCCTGGAGTCCCTCAGCGGGGATCGCCTACAATGAGCAGTTCTTC. Encoded protein: CAWSPSAGIAYNEQFF.

V usage is TRBV5-8 and J usage is TRBJ2-3; 7 bases align to TRBD2. CDR3 length: 15 residues. Per the germline V gene, CDR1 is SGHTS and CDR2 is YDEGEE. With 4 bases clipped from V and 0 bases from J, the junction kept 5 bases outside the gene matches. The CDR3 coding sequence is TGTGCCAGCAGCGGGGGGACTAAAAGCACAGATACGCAGTATTTT. It encodes CASSGGTKSTDTQYF. Using reference TRBV5-8 and TRBJ2-3 for the parts outside the CDR3, the full variable domain is EAGVTQSPTHLIKTRGQQATLRCSPISGHTSVYWYQQALGLGLQFLLWYDEGEERNRGNFPPRFSGRQFPNYSSELNVNALELEDSALYLCASSGGTKSTDTQYFGPGTRLTVL.

The chain is built from TRBV11-2 and TRBJ2-2; weak D call: TRBD1 (5 bases). With 2 bases removed from V and 4 bases from J, the gap between germline ends came to 11 bases. The CDR3 has 15 amino acids. Looked up from germline, CDR1 is SGHAT and CDR2 is FQNNGV. CDR3: CASSLTRVPTGELFF. The CDR3 nucleotides are TGTGCCAGCAGCTTAACCAGGGTTCCCACCGGGGAGCTGTTTTTT.

The chain carries TRBV30 and TRBJ1-2; possible D gene TRBD1, 5 bases. Per the germline V gene, CDR1 is GTSNPN and CDR2 is SVGIG (reference sequence). This CDR3 region has 15 residues. V shed 0 bases and J shed 8 bases, with 19 bases lying between them. The CDR3 is CAWSVNRKGRWGYTF. DNA of the CDR3: TGTGCCTGGAGTGTAAACCGTAAGGGGCGCTGGGGCTACACCTTC.

The J gene is TRBJ1-2, the V gene TRBV24-1; 9 bases are shared with TRBD1. V gave up 3 bases and J gave up 5 bases; unmatched junction bases: 6. CDR1 KGHDR and CDR2 SFDVKD come from the germline V gene. This CDR3 is built from 15 residues. CDR3 coding DNA: TGTGCCACCAGTGATGGGACAGGGCGAGGGTATGGCTACACCTTC. As protein: CATSDGTGRGYGYTF.

The chain couples TRBV2 to TRBJ2-1, with 11 bases aligning to TRBD2. Germline V lookup: CDR1 SNHLY, CDR2 FYNNEI. V gave up 4 bases and J gave up 3 bases; unmatched junction bases: 2. The CDR3 has 15 residues. DNA for the CDR3: TGTGCCAGCAGTGTTACTAGCGGGGGCTACAATGAGCAGTTCTTC. It encodes CASSVTSGGYNEQFF.

The rearrangement joins TRBV18 to TRBJ2-1; 9 nucleotides agree with TRBD1. V shed 6 bases, J shed 1 base, and the junction held 4 bases outside the gene matches. There are 15 residues in the CDR3. Germline values: CDR1 KGHSH, CDR2 LQKENI. The CDR3 protein is CASSTDRGSYNEQFF. The DNA for the CDR3 is TGTGCCAGCTCTACCGACAGGGGGTCCTACAATGAGCAGTTCTTC.

The chain uses TRBV5-1 and TRBJ2-6; 7 nucleotides agree with TRBD1. This CDR3 is built from 18 residues. CDR1 and CDR2 (germline): SGHRS, YFSETQ. V dropped 2 bases and J dropped 0; count of bases not matched to a gene: 8. CDR3 DNA sequence: TGCGCCAGCAGCTTTACCGGGACAGTTCACTCTGGGGCCAACGTCCTGACTTTC. This translates into CASSFTGTVHSGANVLTF. Supplemented by reference TRBV5-1 and TRBJ2-6, the full variable domain reads KAGVTQTPRYLIKTRGQQVTLSCSPISGHRSVSWYQQTPGQGLQFLFEYFSETQRNKGNFPGRFSGRQFSNSRSEMNVSTLELGDSALYLCASSFTGTVHSGANVLTFGAGSRLTVL.

The chain combines TRBV7-2 with TRBJ1-1, with D perhaps matching TRBD1 (6 bases). Germline values: CDR1 SGHTA, CDR2 FQGNSA. V lost 2 bases and J lost 7, with 14 bases in between. This CDR3 comprises 14 residues. The CDR3 reads CASSLWGQGNEAFF. The DNA of the CDR3 is TGTGCCAGCAGCTTATGGGGTCAGGGGAATGAAGCTTTCTTT.

The chain combines TRBV6-2 or TRBV6-3 with TRBJ1-5, with 8 positions matching TRBD1. Per the germline V gene, CDR1 is MNHEY and CDR2 is SVGEGT. The CDR3 consists of 16 residues. After removal of 6 bases from V and 6 bases from J, the junction contained 13 bases not matched to a gene. The CDR3: CASSSRQGSVGQPQHF. The CDR3 nucleotides read TGTGCCAGCAGCTCTCGACAGGGGAGCGTTGGTCAGCCCCAGCATTTT.

This chain connects TRBV5-1 to TRBJ2-1; 9 nucleotides match TRBD2. This CDR3 has 16 residues. Germline loops: CDR1 SGHRS, CDR2 YFSETQ. Germline trimming cut 1 base from V and 1 base from J; bases unmatched to any gene: 3. This CDR3 reads CASSLSSGTSYNEQFF. As DNA, the CDR3 is TGCGCCAGCAGCTTGTCTAGCGGGACATCCTACAATGAGCAGTTCTTC.

This chain joins TRBV18 and TRBJ1-3; 11 bases are a match to TRBD1. Germline V lookup: CDR1 KGHSH, CDR2 LQKENI. The CDR3 has 17 amino acids. V trimming: 6 bases; J trimming: 0 bases; junction bases outside the gene matches: 7. CDR3: CASSGSGTGGSGNTIYF. DNA of the CDR3: TGTGCCAGCTCCGGTTCCGGGACAGGGGGCTCTGGAAACACCATATATTTT.

CDR3 sequence reads: CASGLGEETQYF. CDR3 coding DNA: TGTGCCAGCGGACTTGGGGAAGAGACCCAGTACTTC. The chain has TRBV2 and TRBJ2-5; a possible D gene is TRBD2 (5 bases). The CDR3 has 12 amino acids. V shed 8 bases and J shed 3 bases, with 10 bases lying between them. CDR1 and CDR2 (germline): SNHLY, FYNNEI.

V gene TRBV7-3 combines with J gene TRBJ2-7; D might be TRBD1 (6 bases). This CDR3 comprises 14 residues. V lost 4 bases and J 5 bases, leaving 15 bases between the germline ends. The germline V gene has CDR1 SGHTA and CDR2 FQGTGA. The CDR3 region has the DNA TGTGCCAGCAGCTCTACCGGGACAAAGGACGAGCAGTACTTC. This sequence encodes CASSSTGTKDEQYF.

V is TRBV6-4 and J is TRBJ2-1; 10 positions match TRBD1. Germline loops: CDR1 MRHNA, CDR2 SNTAGT. The CDR3 totals 16 residues. The trim removed 2 bases at V and 4 bases at J, leaving 5 bases unmatched. CDR3 coding DNA: TGTGCCAGCAGTGACACCGGGACAGGGGCGTACAATGAGCAGTTCTTC. Translating it yields CASSDTGTGAYNEQFF.

CDR3 loop: CASSAHGYTF. CDR3 DNA: TGTGCCAGCAGTGCTCATGGCTACACCTTC. The V and J genes are TRBV2 and TRBJ1-2, with no clear D. Germline V gene sequence: CDR1 SNHLY, CDR2 FYNNEI. Trimming took off 4 bases at V and 6 bases at J, with 3 bases between the two ends. The length of the CDR3 is 10 residues.

With respect to this clone: Distinct nucleotide sequences in the sample also encode this CDR3. This chain connects TRBV6-2 or TRBV6-3 to TRBJ2-6; no firm D call. This CDR3 comprises 15 residues. The germline V and J ends were trimmed by 4 bases and 0 bases, with 7 bases remaining between them. Germline V gene lookup returns CDR1 MNHEY and CDR2 SVGEGT. The CDR3 DNA reads as TGTGCCAGCAGTTCCAGGTCCTCTGGGGCCAACGTCCTGACTTTC. It translates to CASSSRSSGANVLTF.

CDR3 amino acids: CASSTRPSPGQVNTEAFF. DNA of the CDR3: TGTGCCAGCAGCACTCGACCCTCTCCGGGACAGGTGAACACTGAAGCTTTCTTT. The chain couples TRBV7-3 to TRBJ1-1, with 8 bases that match TRBD1. The V gene end was trimmed by 5 bases and the J gene end by 0 bases; junction bases not matched to a gene: 14. CDR1 is SGHTA, CDR2 FQGTGA, per germline. This CDR3 has 18 amino acids. The full variable domain, its missing parts supplied by reference TRBV7-3 and TRBJ1-1, is GAGVSQTPSNKVTEKGKYVELRCDPISGHTALYWYRQSLGQGPEFLIYFQGTGAADDSGLPNDRFFAVRPEGSVSTLKIQRTERGDSAVYLCASSTRPSPGQVNTEAFFGQGTRLTVV.

The V and J genes are TRBV11-2 and TRBJ2-4, with 10 bases lining up with TRBD1. CDR1 and CDR2 (germline): SGHAT, FQNNGV. Trimming removed 3 bases from V and 6 bases from J; junction bases left unmatched: 14. This CDR3 comprises 18 residues. The CDR3 protein is CASSFPRVVRDRGNIQYF. Written as DNA, the CDR3 is TGTGCCAGCAGCTTCCCGAGAGTCGTCCGGGACAGGGGAAACATTCAGTACTTC.

This sequence joins TRBV5-1 and TRBJ2-6, with 10 bases aligning to TRBD1. CDR1 is SGHRS, CDR2 YFSETQ, per germline. This CDR3 spans 16 amino acids. V lost 4 bases to trimming and J lost 8 bases; unmatched junction nucleotides: 9. The CDR3 sequence: CASSLTWTGGTNVLTF. The DNA of the CDR3 is TGCGCCAGCAGCCTAACGTGGACAGGGGGAACCAACGTCCTGACTTTC.

The chain couples TRBV5-1 to TRBJ2-7; D is possibly TRBD1 (6 bases). Germline V gives CDR1 SGHRS, CDR2 YFSETQ. There are 13 residues in the CDR3. V was trimmed by 4 bases and J by 5 bases, leaving 13 bases between them. The CDR3 nucleotides are TGCGCCAGCAGCCAGGCAGGGGTCCACGAGCAGTACTTC. Protein sequence: CASSQAGVHEQYF.

This clone was counted once. This sequence joins TRBV9 and TRBJ1-4; no reliable D call. This CDR3 is 14 amino acids long. CDR1 and CDR2 from the germline V gene are SGDLS and YYNGEE. With 5 bases removed from V and 8 bases from J, the gap between germline ends came to 16 bases. The CDR3: CASSKYPEGEKLFF. CDR3 in DNA: TGTGCCAGCAGTAAATACCCCGAGGGAGAAAAACTGTTTTTT.

The chain carries TRBV11-3 and TRBJ2-2; 9 nucleotides line up with TRBD1. V dropped 5 bases and J dropped 3; count of bases not matched to a gene: 4. This CDR3 has 15 residues. In germline, CDR1 is SGHNT, CDR2 YENEEA. CDR3 region: CASSLRTGDTGELFF. In DNA form, the CDR3 reads TGTGCCAGCAGCCTCCGGACAGGGGACACCGGGGAGCTGTTTTTT.

The V call is TRBV5-1, the J call TRBJ1-2, with a weak D call TRBD1 (5 bases). The germline gives CDR1 SGHRS, CDR2 YFSETQ. CDR3 length: 15 amino acids. V lost 0 bases, J lost 4 bases, and 13 bases lay in between. The CDR3 protein is CASSLEVGVGYGYTF. CDR3 bases: TGCGCCAGCAGCTTGGAGGTAGGGGTAGGCTATGGCTACACCTTC.

The J gene is TRBJ2-7, the V gene TRBV28, with 8 bases aligning to TRBD1. Germline-derived CDR1 and CDR2 are MDHEN and SYDVKM. The CDR3 runs to 13 residues. The V and J ends lost 8 bases and 7 bases, in that order; junction bases with no gene match: 10. The CDR3 DNA sequence: TGTGCCAGCCAACCGGGACAGGAGGATGAGCAGTACTTC. Its translation is CASQPGQEDEQYF. Combining the CDR3 with reference TRBV28 and TRBJ2-7 gives the whole variable domain DVKVTQSSRYLVKRTGEKVFLECVQDMDHENMFWYRQDPGLGLRLIYFSYDVKMKEKGDIPEGYSVSREKKERFSLILESASTNQTSMYLCASQPGQEDEQYFGPGTRLTVT.

The genes are TRBV27 and TRBJ1-2; 8 nucleotides match TRBD1. V shed 0 bases and J 7 bases; nucleotides not matched to a gene: 7. In germline, CDR1 is MNHEY, CDR2 SMNVEV (reference sequence). The CDR3 is made up of 15 amino acids. CDR3 nucleotides: TGTGCCAGCAGTTTATCTCAGGGGGCGCATCTTGGCTACACCTTC. It translates to CASSLSQGAHLGYTF.

CDR3: CASSKAGGPGNEQFF. The CDR3 coding sequence is TGTGCCAGCAGCAAAGCGGGGGGACCGGGGAATGAGCAGTTCTTC. The chain has TRBV6-5 and TRBJ2-1; 9 bases match TRBD2. The germline CDR1 and CDR2 sequences are MNHEY and SVGAGI. The CDR3 is 15 residues long. J was trimmed by 7 bases and V by 6 bases; bases with no gene match: 10.